Here is one T cell receptor beta chain with its context. Other nucleotide sequences in the sample specify the same CDR3. The entry originates in a study of control samples from healthy donors and cancer patients. Profiling relied on immunoSEQ multiplex PCR, and the TCRdb table lists in-frame clones only, not all of them. The sample has some 150,000 clones; over 90% are singletons. The germline CDR1 and CDR2 sequences are SNHLY and FYNNEI. V was trimmed by 3 bases and J by 2 bases, leaving 2 bases between them. The CDR3 totals 11 residues. The V call is TRBV2, the J call TRBJ2-7; D is undetermined. The source is a man in his fifties in good health. The source material was blood. CDR3 coding DNA: TGTGCCAGCAGTGAGGCCTACGAGCAGTACTTC. It codes for CASSEAYEQYF.